This T cell receptor (beta chain) stems from a study of CD8+CD57+ T cells in acquired aplastic anemia. Background on the study: Sorted CD4+ and CD8+ cells gave a mean 3.2 ug DNA, range roughly 0.18 to 27.4 ug.

TCR beta VDJ and CDR3 were profiled, and genomic DNA was the template. TCRdb redid the calling of the reads with MiXCR, one entry per CDR3 protein. Of about 400,000 distinct CDR3 sequences listed, around 68% are singletons. Study-level findings and limits: It was found that more than 25 CD8+ CDR3 sequences were shared between patients and controls.

In its sample, this clonotype was seen a few times. The target antigen is unknown. Germline V gene data show CDR1 as LNHDA and CDR2 as SQIVND (reference sequence). V was trimmed by 3 bases and J by 8 bases, leaving 8 bases between them. This CDR3 spans 12 amino acids. This clonotype originated in a human donor in good health, serving as a control. The chain is built from TRBV19 and TRBJ2-1; the D gene is possibly TRBD2 (5 bases). Sequenced sample: sorted CD4+, CD8+, or CD8+CD57+ T cells (not recorded which) from PBMCs. CDR3 in amino acids: CASSIGVHEQFF. The CDR3 DNA is TGTGCCAGTAGTATCGGGGTACATGAGCAGTTCTTC.